This TCR beta chain was captured in a study of T cells expressing NK-cell markers. CDR1 MNHEY and CDR2 SVGAGI come from the germline V gene. This CDR3 is built from 16 residues. Using the 5' RACE reads, TCRdb records one entry per CDR3 protein without DNA. The sample includes 150,000 to 200,000 distinct CDR3 sequences. The V call is TRBV6-5, the J call TRBJ1-2; TCRdb gives TRBD1 as the D gene, but with no DNA this cannot be confirmed. This receptor was obtained from a man aged 18-70 years in good health. Sequencing used blood T cells: a sorted CD56 or NKG2C T cell subset, CD4+ or CD8+ T cells, or bulk PBMC T cells (not recorded which). CDR3 amino acids: CASSSAKDRHYYGYTF.